The 3 T cell receptor beta chains given below trace back to one sample, sequenced in a study of blood T cell repertoires in COVID-19. Using immunoSEQ multiplex PCR, the repertoire was profiled, and TCRdb retains in-frame clones only, with some absent. The top ten hold more than 1.4% of the sample, which has 400,000 to 500,000 clones, 86% seen once. The source material was peripheral blood. The source is a woman aged 25 to 39 with active or convalescent COVID-19.

This clone was seen once. V usage is TRBV3-1 (or the pseudogene TRBV3-2) and J usage is TRBJ2-1; 8 bases are a match to TRBD2. Trimming cost V 1 base and J 3 bases; bases outside gene matches: 5. From germline, CDR1 is LGHDT and CDR2 YNNKEL (reference sequence). CDR3 size: 16 residues. CDR3 residues: CASSQGAGGIYNEQFF. DNA of the CDR3: TGTGCCAGCAGCCAAGGGGCGGGAGGAATCTACAATGAGCAGTTCTTC.

The chain joins TRBV19 to TRBJ2-7; 7 positions agree with TRBD1. CDR3 size: 15 residues. CDR1 is LNHDA, CDR2 SQIVND, per germline (reference sequence). Losses at the gene ends were 3 bases for V and 0 bases for J; bases not matched to a gene: 5. The CDR3 bases are TGTGCCAGTAGTATTAGGGGGCATGACTCCTACGAGCAGTACTTC. Encoded protein: CASSIRGHDSYEQYF. Based on the CDR3 plus reference TRBV19 and TRBJ2-7, the full variable domain is DGGITQSPKYLFRKEGQNVTLSCEQNLNHDAMYWYRQDPGQGLRLIYYSQIVNDFQKGDIAEGYSVSREKKESFPLTVTSAQKNPTAFYLCASSIRGHDSYEQYFGPGTRLTVT.

V usage is TRBV2 and J usage is TRBJ1-1; D remains unclear. Germline values: CDR1 SNHLY, CDR2 FYNNEI. Trimming took off 0 bases at V and 1 base at J, with 12 bases between the two ends. The CDR3 covers 16 residues. The CDR3 is CASSEARGGANTEAFF. CDR3 nucleotide sequence: TGTGCCAGCAGTGAAGCGCGAGGCGGAGCGAACACTGAAGCTTTCTTT.